This T cell receptor beta chain was documented in a study of cytomegalovirus exposure and HLA in healthy donors. The method was immunoSEQ multiplex PCR; TCRdb's version includes in-frame clones alone and lacks a portion of them. The sample carries approximately 140,000 clones, 84% recorded once. While the first cohort had 650 to 850 subjects, the donors belonged to the separate validation cohort of about 110 subjects. Per the germline V gene, CDR1 is MGHRA and CDR2 is YSYEKL. V was cut by 1 base and J by 7 bases, with 10 bases left in between. The CDR3 has 14 residues. This chain joins TRBV4-1 and TRBJ2-2; possibly TRBD1 for D (6 bases). The clonotype was recovered from a woman aged 30 to 39 in good health and CMV-seronegative. The sequenced sample was PBMCs. The CDR3 nucleotides are TGCGCCAGCAGCCAAGGACAGGCGAGCGGGGAGCTGTTTTTT. Residues: CASSQGQASGELFF.